The 18 T cell receptor beta chains below come from one sample, sequenced in a study of OX40 agonist ivuxolimab in advanced cancers. Sequencing was performed with immunoSEQ multiplex PCR; in TCRdb, only in-frame clones are kept and a portion is missing. Of about 110,000 clones in the sample, roughly nine tenths were seen once. The specimen was CD4+ or CD8+ T cells sorted from blood, collected in a trial of the OX40 agonist ivuxolimab. Receptors originate from an adult with an advanced solid tumor such as melanoma, head and neck, liver or kidney cancer.

The chain has TRBV11-1 and TRBJ2-1; 9 bases line up with TRBD2. Germline V gene data show CDR1 as SGHAT and CDR2 as FQDESV (reference sequence). The V segment lost 4 bases and the J segment 0 bases; nucleotides outside the gene matches: 13. The CDR3 loop spans 19 amino acids. DNA of the CDR3: TGTGCCAGCAGCTCCCGAAGGCTAGCGGGGCTCAGCTCCTACAATGAGCAGTTCTTC. Translated, it gives CASSSRRLAGLSSYNEQFF.

The chain employs TRBV9 and TRBJ1-1; the D gene is possibly TRBD1 (6 bases). The CDR3 sequence is 14 residues long. Trimming took off 0 bases at V and 5 bases at J, with 11 bases between the two ends. Germline assignment: CDR1 SGDLS and CDR2 YYNGEE. CDR3 coding DNA: TGTGCCAGCAGCGTAGAGGGGGTCCCAACTGAAGCTTTCTTT. It is translated as CASSVEGVPTEAFF.

The chain has TRBV19 and TRBJ2-1; 11 bases line up with TRBD2. V lost 2 bases to trimming and J lost 14 bases; unmatched junction nucleotides: 11. CDR3 size: 15 residues. Germline V gene lookup returns CDR1 LNHDA and CDR2 SQIVND (reference sequence). The CDR3 region is CASSISSGGAQREFF. The DNA of the CDR3 is TGTGCCAGTAGTATAAGTAGCGGGGGGGCCCAGAGGGAGTTCTTC.

V and J are TRBV4-2 and TRBJ2-3, with D perhaps TRBD1 (5 bases). Trimming pared 0 bases from V and 0 bases from J, leaving 7 bases between. The germline gives CDR1 LGHNA, CDR2 YNFKEQ. The CDR3 runs to 15 residues. The chain's CDR3 is CASSQDDRSTDTQYF. The CDR3, as DNA: TGTGCCAGCAGCCAAGATGACAGAAGCACAGATACGCAGTATTTT.

This chain joins TRBV14 and TRBJ1-1; no clear D gene. V was trimmed by 4 bases and J by 6 bases, leaving 9 bases between them. From germline, CDR1 is SGHDN and CDR2 FVKESK. The CDR3 has 12 amino acids. The CDR3, as DNA: TGTGCCAGCAGCCCCCACAGCGCTGAAGCTTTCTTT. Its protein is CASSPHSAEAFF.

This chain uses TRBV7-2 with TRBJ2-7; D is possibly TRBD1 (5 bases). V lost 2 bases, J lost 3 bases, and 5 bases lay in between. The germline V gene encodes CDR1 SGHTA and CDR2 FQGNSA. The CDR3 covers 12 residues. The CDR3 DNA reads as TGTGCCAGCAGCTTAAGGGGCTACGAGCAGTACTTC. Encoded protein: CASSLRGYEQYF.

The CDR3 sequence: CASRQGGLAGNTIYF. The CDR3 DNA reads as TGTGCCAGCAGGCAAGGGGGACTAGCTGGAAACACCATATATTTT. The chain couples TRBV28 to TRBJ1-3; D possibly corresponds to TRBD1 (6 bases). This CDR3 comprises 15 residues. Trimming stripped 6 bases from V and 2 bases from J, with 14 bases between. From germline, CDR1 is MDHEN and CDR2 SYDVKM.

The chain has TRBV2 and TRBJ2-3; D is perhaps TRBD2 (5 bases). CDR3 length: 16 amino acids. CDR1 and CDR2 from the germline V gene are SNHLY and FYNNEI. V was shortened by 4 bases and J by 0 bases, with 14 bases between the two germline ends. The CDR3 sequence is CASSVPGRGSTDTQYF. The CDR3, as DNA: TGTGCCAGCAGTGTTCCCGGACGGGGTAGCACAGATACGCAGTATTTT.

The chain uses TRBV5-1 and TRBJ1-5; D gene uncertain. The CDR3 contains 14 residues. CDR1 and CDR2 from the germline V gene are SGHRS and YFSETQ. V lost 0 bases to trimming and J lost 2 bases, with 6 bases between them. In DNA, the CDR3 is TGCGCCAGCAGCTTGGACGGTCGCAATCAGCCCCAGCATTTT. Its protein is CASSLDGRNQPQHF.

This chain links TRBV27 with TRBJ1-3; D remains ambiguous. The CDR3 extends over 17 amino acids. V lost 0 bases and J 1 base, leaving 13 bases between the germline ends. Germline assignment: CDR1 MNHEY and CDR2 SMNVEV (reference sequence). The CDR3 DNA follows: TGTGCCAGCAGTTTATCCCCCTCCCCGGGGTCTGGAAACACCATATATTTT. Its protein product is CASSLSPSPGSGNTIYF.

This rearrangement joins TRBV5-1 to TRBJ2-1; D not resolved. Germline V gene data show CDR1 as SGHRS and CDR2 as YFSETQ. The CDR3 runs to 14 residues. V lost 1 base and J lost 9, with 14 bases in between. Here the CDR3 reads CASSLSTSPGEQFF. In DNA, the CDR3 is TGCGCCAGCAGCTTGTCGACCTCCCCTGGTGAGCAGTTCTTC. The full variable domain, with the rest looked up from reference TRBV5-1 and TRBJ2-1, is KAGVTQTPRYLIKTRGQQVTLSCSPISGHRSVSWYQQTPGQGLQFLFEYFSETQRNKGNFPGRFSGRQFSNSRSEMNVSTLELGDSALYLCASSLSTSPGEQFFGPGTRLTVL.

The rearrangement uses TRBV19 and TRBJ1-1; the D is unclear. Germline loops: CDR1 LNHDA, CDR2 SQIVND (reference sequence). The CDR3 has 14 amino acids. Trimming took 3 bases from V and 1 from J, leaving 9 bases between them. This CDR3 is CASSISGGNTEAFF. CDR3 bases: TGTGCCAGTAGTATTTCCGGAGGGAACACTGAAGCTTTCTTT.

The genes are TRBV18 and TRBJ2-7; perhaps TRBD1 as D (6 bases). Germline CDR1 KGHSH, CDR2 LQKENI. V lost 0 bases, J lost 4 bases, and 13 bases lay in between. The CDR3 runs 15 residues. This CDR3 is CASSPPEGGPYEQYF. The CDR3 DNA reads as TGTGCCAGCTCACCACCAGAAGGGGGTCCATACGAGCAGTACTTC. The variable domain in full, with the rest retrieved from reference TRBV18 and TRBJ2-7, is NAGVMQNPRHLVRRRGQEARLRCSPMKGHSHVYWYRQLPEEGLKFMVYLQKENIIDESGMPKERFSAEFPKEGPSILRIQQVVRGDSAAYFCASSPPEGGPYEQYFGPGTRLTVT.

V gene TRBV15 combines with J gene TRBJ1-1, with D possibly matching TRBD1 (5 bases). Germline CDR1 reads LNHNV; CDR2 reads YYDKDF (reference sequence). V was pared by 5 bases and J by 3 bases, with 10 bases between. This CDR3 spans 13 amino acids. The CDR3 region is CATSEGRYTEAFF. CDR3 coding DNA: TGTGCCACCAGCGAGGGGAGGTACACTGAAGCTTTCTTT.

Comment on this clone: The junction and the germline gene differ at one end; a read error may be behind it. The genes are TRBV11-1 and TRBJ2-7; perhaps TRBD1 as D (5 bases). Germline V CDR1 and CDR2: SGHAT, FQDESV (reference sequence). The CDR3 covers 15 residues. This CDR3 reads CASSSRQSSGVEKYF. CDR3 coding DNA: TGTGCCAGCAGCTCCCGACAGAGTTCCGGCGTCGAGAAGTACTTC. Based on the CDR3 plus reference TRBV11-1 and TRBJ2-7, the full variable domain is EAEVAQSPRYKITEKSQAVAFWCDPISGHATLYWYRQILGQGPELLVQFQDESVVDDSQLPKDRFSAERLKGVDSTLKIQPAELGDSAMYLCASSSRQSSGVEKYFGPGTRLTVT.

The chain couples TRBV6-5 to TRBJ1-2; 7 positions match TRBD1. V shed 4 bases, J shed 2 bases, and the junction held 1 base outside the gene matches. Germline loops: CDR1 MNHEY, CDR2 SVGAGI. The CDR3 loop spans 13 amino acids. This chain's CDR3 is CASSWTGNYGYTF. The CDR3 DNA reads as TGTGCCAGCAGTTGGACAGGCAACTATGGCTACACCTTC.

Notes on this clone: Since no conserved phenylalanine or tryptophan closes the CDR3, a read error is the likely cause. V usage is TRBV11-2 and J usage is TRBJ1-2; 9 nucleotides line up with TRBD1. Trimming took 4 bases from V and 4 from J; bases not matched to a gene: 10. Germline CDR1 and CDR2: SGHAT and FQNNGV. The CDR3 contains 16 residues. The CDR3, as DNA: TGTGCCAGCAGCTCTAACAGGGGGCGTCCCTCCTATGGCTACACCGTC. It translates to CASSSNRGRPSYGYTV.

The V gene is TRBV10-3, the J gene TRBJ2-1, with D maybe TRBD1 (5 bases). Germline V gene sequence: CDR1 ENHRY, CDR2 SYGVKD. CDR3 size: 17 residues. V lost 7 bases and J 3 bases, leaving 22 bases between the germline ends. The CDR3, as DNA: TGTGCCATCACCAATACTGCAGGGAACAACAACTACAATGAGCAGTTCTTC. Translated: CAITNTAGNNNYNEQFF.